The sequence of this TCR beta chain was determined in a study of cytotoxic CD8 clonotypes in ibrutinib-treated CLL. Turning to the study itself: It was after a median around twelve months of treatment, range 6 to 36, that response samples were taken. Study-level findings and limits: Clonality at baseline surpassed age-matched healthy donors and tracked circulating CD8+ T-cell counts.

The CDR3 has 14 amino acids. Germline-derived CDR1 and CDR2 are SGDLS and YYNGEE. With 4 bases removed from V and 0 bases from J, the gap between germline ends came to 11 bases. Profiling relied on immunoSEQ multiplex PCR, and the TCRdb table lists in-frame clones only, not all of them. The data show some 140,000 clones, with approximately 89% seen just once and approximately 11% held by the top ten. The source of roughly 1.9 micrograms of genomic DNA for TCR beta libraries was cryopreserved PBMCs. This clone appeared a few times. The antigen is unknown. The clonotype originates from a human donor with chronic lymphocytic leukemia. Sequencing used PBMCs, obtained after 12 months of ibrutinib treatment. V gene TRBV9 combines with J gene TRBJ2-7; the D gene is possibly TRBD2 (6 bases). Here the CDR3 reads CASSPPGLSYEQYF. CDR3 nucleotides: TGTGCCAGCAGCCCACCGGGACTCTCCTACGAGCAGTACTTC.